These 29 T cell receptor beta chains came from one sample sequenced in a study of cytomegalovirus exposure and HLA in healthy donors. PCR involved 60 Vbeta and 13 Jbeta primers. The method was immunoSEQ multiplex PCR; TCRdb's version includes in-frame clones alone and lacks a portion of them. The sample records about 89,000 clones, about 70% being singletons. The sequenced material came from PBMCs. These receptors all come from a young man in good health and CMV-seronegative.

The chain couples TRBV4-2 to TRBJ1-2; TRBD1 aligns across 9 bases. Germline assignment: CDR1 LGHNA and CDR2 YNFKEQ. J lost 5 bases, V lost 0 bases, and 1 base had no gene match. The CDR3 is 14 amino acids. The CDR3 DNA sequence: TGTGCCAGCAGCCAAGATGGACAGGGGTATGGCTACACCTTC. The encoded protein is CASSQDGQGYGYTF.

The chain has TRBV28 and TRBJ2-5, with 7 bases that match TRBD1. CDR1 and CDR2 from the germline V gene are MDHEN and SYDVKM. With V trimmed by 6 bases and J by 1 base, 5 bases remained unmatched. CDR3 length equals 14 residues. CDR3 sequence reads: CASRRQGSQETQYF. The DNA of the CDR3 is TGTGCCAGCAGACGACAGGGTTCCCAAGAGACCCAGTACTTC.

The J gene is TRBJ2-7, the V gene TRBV28, with 10 bases fitting TRBD1. This CDR3 comprises 16 residues. Germline V gene data show CDR1 as MDHEN and CDR2 as SYDVKM. Trimming cost V 0 bases and J 5 bases; bases outside gene matches: 7. CDR3 sequence (DNA): TGTGCCAGCAGTTTATGGGGCGGGACAGGGGCACACGAGCAGTACTTC. Translated: CASSLWGGTGAHEQYF.

This chain connects TRBV4-1 to TRBJ1-2; unclear D gene. V dropped 3 bases and J dropped 8 bases, with 13 bases sitting between them. Germline V gene lookup returns CDR1 MGHRA and CDR2 YSYEKL. CDR3 length: 13 amino acids. CDR3 loop: CASSQDLISGYTF. In nucleotides, the CDR3 is TGCGCCAGCAGCCAGGACTTAATCAGCGGCTACACCTTC.

This rearrangement joins TRBV7-3 to TRBJ1-1; no reliable D call. This CDR3 is 15 amino acids long. The V end lost 5 bases, the J end lost 1 base, and 14 bases lay between the germline ends. Germline-derived CDR1 and CDR2 are SGHTA and FQGTGA. The CDR3 DNA reads as TGTGCCAGCAGCCCGGAAGGAGGGCGGAACACTGAAGCTTTCTTT. Protein: CASSPEGGRNTEAFF.

This clone was picked up a small number of times. V usage is TRBV4-3 and J usage is TRBJ2-3; TRBD1 matches 8 bases. The CDR3 consists of 16 residues. Trimming took 5 bases from V and 1 from J; bases not matched to a gene: 8. CDR1 LGHNA and CDR2 YSLEER come from the germline V gene. The DNA for the CDR3 is TGCGCCAGCAGCGGACAGGGTCCACTCGGCACAGATACGCAGTATTTT. The encoded protein is CASSGQGPLGTDTQYF.

J is TRBJ1-2 and V is TRBV19, with D possibly being TRBD1 (5 bases). CDR1 is LNHDA and CDR2 is SQIVND in the germline V gene (reference sequence). This CDR3 is built from 10 residues. V shed 9 bases and J shed 5 bases, with 7 bases lying between them. This CDR3 reads CASRQYGYTF. CDR3 bases: TGTGCCAGCAGACAGTATGGCTACACCTTC.

This chain connects TRBV28 to TRBJ1-1; 7 nucleotides line up with TRBD1. Trimming removed 10 bases from V and 7 bases from J; junction bases left unmatched: 15. CDR1 is MDHEN and CDR2 is SYDVKM in the germline V gene. CDR3 length equals 14 residues. DNA of the CDR3: TGTGCCACGACTAAAAATCAGGGGGTGAATGAAGCTTTCTTT. Residues: CATTKNQGVNEAFF.

As regards this clone: A read error may account for a junction end that differs from germline. This chain connects TRBV6-1 to TRBJ1-5, with unresolved D. The CDR3 runs 16 residues. Germline loops: CDR1 MNHNS, CDR2 SASEGT. The CDR3 region is CASSDLQEALDQLQHF. The CDR3 DNA sequence: TGTGCCAGCAGTGATCTTCAGGAGGCCCTCGATCAGCTCCAGCATTTT.

This chain connects TRBV6-5 to TRBJ1-1, with no clear D. V lost 0 bases, J lost 0 bases, and 8 bases lay in between. The CDR3 is made up of 15 amino acids. Per the germline V gene, CDR1 is MNHEY and CDR2 is SVGAGI. The CDR3 coding sequence is TGTGCCAGCAGTTACTCGCAGCGAATGAACACTGAAGCTTTCTTT. It codes for CASSYSQRMNTEAFF.

This chain connects TRBV19 to TRBJ1-5, with D perhaps TRBD1 (5 bases). Germline CDR1 is LNHDA and CDR2 is SQIVND (reference sequence). The CDR3 loop spans 13 amino acids. V lost 8 bases, J lost 6 bases, and 14 bases lay in between. DNA of the CDR3: TGTGCCAGTTCCGCCAGGGAAGGTCAGCCCCAGCATTTT. It specifies CASSAREGQPQHF. Using reference TRBV19 and TRBJ1-5 for the parts outside the CDR3, the full variable domain is DGGITQSPKYLFRKEGQNVTLSCEQNLNHDAMYWYRQDPGQGLRLIYYSQIVNDFQKGDIAEGYSVSREKKESFPLTVTSAQKNPTAFYLCASSAREGQPQHFGDGTRLSIL.

This chain uses TRBV7-9 with TRBJ1-1; the match to TRBD1 covers 7 bases. Germline assignment: CDR1 SEHNR and CDR2 FQNEAQ (reference sequence). The CDR3 is 14 residues long. V shed 4 bases and J 7 bases; nucleotides not matched to a gene: 9. The CDR3 region is CASSSTRGQLEAFF. CDR3 DNA sequence: TGTGCCAGCAGCTCCACTCGGGGACAGCTTGAAGCTTTCTTT.

This clone was counted only a few times. V usage is TRBV7-9 and J usage is TRBJ1-1, with 9 nucleotides matching TRBD1. V dropped 3 bases and J dropped 6; count of bases not matched to a gene: 8. Germline lookup yields CDR1 SEHNR and CDR2 FQNEAQ (reference sequence). The CDR3 length is 15 residues. CDR3 protein: CASSLETGGESEAFF. CDR3 DNA: TGTGCCAGCAGCTTGGAAACAGGGGGCGAATCTGAAGCTTTCTTT.

This chain joins TRBV11-2 and TRBJ2-7; possibly TRBD1 for D (7 bases). CDR3 length: 13 amino acids. V lost 6 bases, J lost 1 base, and 10 bases lay in between. Looked up from germline, CDR1 is SGHAT and CDR2 is FQNNGV. CDR3 DNA: TGTGCCAGCAGGCGGGACAGTTCCTACGAGCAGTACTTC. It codes for CASRRDSSYEQYF.

This chain links TRBV4-1 with TRBJ1-2, with TRBD1 matching over 7 bases. Germline V CDR1 and CDR2: MGHRA, YSYEKL. V lost 0 bases and J lost 2; bases outside the gene matches: 3. CDR3 length: 15 amino acids. The DNA for the CDR3 is TGCGCCAGCAGCCAAGATCCGACAGGGAACTATGGCTACACCTTC. Its translation: CASSQDPTGNYGYTF.

This clone was seen only a few times. The chain employs TRBV30 and TRBJ1-1, with a possible D match to TRBD1 (6 bases). The V and J ends lost 1 base and 5 bases respectively, with 14 bases between them. Germline CDR1 GTSNPN, CDR2 SVGIG (reference sequence). The CDR3 runs 14 residues. The CDR3 region is CAWSEQGIMTEAFF. In DNA form, the CDR3 reads TGTGCCTGGAGTGAGCAGGGGATAATGACTGAAGCTTTCTTT.

This clone has only a few counts. The junction shows a germline mismatch at one end, possibly a read error. V is TRBV4-1 and J is TRBJ2-3; D unresolved. The CDR3 covers 15 residues. CDR1 is MGHRA and CDR2 is YSYEKL in the germline V gene. CDR3 DNA: TGCCCCAGCAGCCAAGACCATATCTCGGCAGATACGCAGTATTTT. Protein: CPSSQDHISADTQYF.

This clone has a handful of counts. The chain joins TRBV5-4 to TRBJ1-2; 7 nucleotides agree with TRBD1. After removal of 5 bases from V and 5 bases from J, the junction contained 3 bases not matched to a gene. CDR3 size: 12 residues. CDR1 and CDR2 from the germline V gene are SGHNT and YYREEE (reference sequence). The CDR3 DNA reads TGTGCCAGCAGGGGACAGAAGTATGGCTACACCTTC. It translates to CASRGQKYGYTF.

This clone was counted only a few times. The chain joins TRBV28 to TRBJ2-3, with a tentative D call TRBD2 (8 bases). Germline-derived CDR1 and CDR2 are MDHEN and SYDVKM. The V end lost 5 bases, the J end lost 4 bases, and 19 bases lay between the germline ends. The CDR3 totals 16 residues. The CDR3 region is CASSPLQGTRADTQYF. The CDR3 nucleotides read TGTGCCAGCAGTCCATTACAGGGGACTAGGGCAGATACGCAGTATTTT.

CDR3 sequence (DNA): TGCGCCAGCAGCCCGAGACTAGCCTACACCGGGGATGAGCAGTTCTTC. The encoded protein is CASSPRLAYTGDEQFF. J is TRBJ2-1 and V is TRBV5-1, with 7 bases identical to TRBD2. The ends lost 4 bases at V and 8 bases at J; junction bases unmatched: 15. CDR3 length: 16 residues. Germline V gene data show CDR1 as SGHRS and CDR2 as YFSETQ.

This sequence joins TRBV27 and TRBJ1-1; TRBD1 is a possible D gene (5 bases). The CDR3 loop spans 16 amino acids. The germline V and J ends were trimmed by 0 bases and 1 base, with 12 bases remaining between them. Germline assignment: CDR1 MNHEY and CDR2 SMNVEV (reference sequence). CDR3: CASSLSGLQGNTEAFF. CDR3 in DNA: TGTGCCAGCAGTTTATCAGGTCTCCAGGGGAACACTGAAGCTTTCTTT.

V is TRBV7-2 and J is TRBJ1-1; D ambiguous. Between the trimmed V and J ends, which lost 5 bases and 4 bases, there was a span of 14 bases. The CDR3 runs 14 residues. Germline V gene data show CDR1 as SGHTA and CDR2 as FQGNSA. Here the CDR3 reads CASSVTSGFTEAFF. The DNA for the CDR3 is TGTGCCAGCAGCGTTACGTCGGGATTCACTGAAGCTTTCTTT.

V gene TRBV20-1 combines with J gene TRBJ2-7; D is uncertain. This CDR3 comprises 11 residues. Between the trimmed V and J ends, which lost 5 bases and 9 bases, there was a span of 14 bases. Germline V lookup: CDR1 DFQATT, CDR2 SNEGSKA (reference sequence). CDR3 amino acids: CSASPTLGQYF. CDR3 DNA sequence: TGCAGTGCTTCCCCTACGCTTGGGCAGTACTTC.

The chain employs TRBV27 and TRBJ2-5; 8 positions match TRBD2. Germline V CDR1 and CDR2: MNHEY, SMNVEV (reference sequence). J was trimmed by 7 bases and V by 4 bases; bases with no gene match: 11. The CDR3 has 15 residues. CDR3 DNA: TGTGCCAGCAGTTCCTTTGGGGCCCGGGGGGGGACCCAGTACTTC. As protein: CASSSFGARGGTQYF.

This chain joins TRBV27 and TRBJ1-2; 9 bases map to TRBD1. Trimming cost V 5 bases and J 3 bases; bases outside gene matches: 4. There are 14 residues in the CDR3. The V gene's germline CDR1 is MNHEY and CDR2 SMNVEV (reference sequence). The chain's CDR3 is CASSRQGGDYGYTF. For the CDR3, the DNA is TGTGCCAGCAGTAGACAGGGGGGGGACTATGGCTACACCTTC.

The chain links TRBV20-1 to TRBJ2-7, with D possibly TRBD2 on 6 matching bases. Per germline, CDR1 DFQATT and CDR2 SNEGSKA (reference sequence). V gave up 7 bases and J gave up 4 bases, with 11 bases separating them. This CDR3 region has 11 residues. DNA of the CDR3: TGCAGTGGTGGTGGAGGGTACGAGCAGTACTTC. Translated: CSGGGGYEQYF.

This chain joins TRBV27 and TRBJ1-2; TRBD1 matches at 7 bases. The ends lost 4 bases at V and 8 bases at J; junction bases unmatched: 4. CDR3 length: 12 amino acids. Germline loops: CDR1 MNHEY, CDR2 SMNVEV (reference sequence). CDR3 residues: CASSSGQRGYTF. CDR3 nucleotide sequence: TGTGCCAGCAGTTCGGGACAGCGAGGCTACACCTTC.

The J gene is TRBJ1-1, the V gene TRBV5-6; 8 bases map to TRBD1. The CDR3 extends over 18 amino acids. Germline CDR1 and CDR2: SGHDT and YYEEEE. The ends lost 1 base at V and 1 base at J; junction bases unmatched: 12. CDR3 DNA: TGTGCCAGCAGCTTGTCGGGACAGGCTTGGATCGAGAACACTGAAGCTTTCTTT. Translation gives CASSLSGQAWIENTEAFF.

This clone was counted a few times. The gene calls are TRBV5-1 and TRBJ2-6; tentatively, D is TRBD2 (7 bases). CDR1 and CDR2 from the germline V gene are SGHRS and YFSETQ. This CDR3 comprises 16 residues. Trimming took off 5 bases at V and 0 bases at J, with 12 bases between the two ends. DNA of the CDR3: TGCGCCAGCAGTGGGGGGGCCCTCTCTGGGGCCAACGTCCTGACTTTC. Translated, it gives CASSGGALSGANVLTF.